What follows are 17 T cell receptor beta chains derived from one specimen sequenced in a study of cytomegalovirus exposure and HLA in healthy donors. 60 Vbeta and 13 Jbeta primers were used in PCR. Clones were sequenced by immunoSEQ multiplex PCR, and TCRdb holds only the in-frame ones, with some missing. This table holds around 98,000 clones, 55% to 75% found once. The specimen was PBMCs. Receptor source: a man aged 50 or older in good health and CMV-seronegative.

This chain connects TRBV7-9 to TRBJ1-4; D is unresolved. Germline-derived CDR1 and CDR2 are SEHNR and FQNEAQ (reference sequence). The CDR3 extends over 13 amino acids. Trimming stripped 1 base from V and 12 bases from J, with 12 bases between. The CDR3 nucleotides are TGTGCCAGCAGCTTAGAATTAGCCATGGAACTGTTTTTT. It is translated as CASSLELAMELFF.

The chain is built from TRBV21-1 and TRBJ2-1; the table's D gene call, TRBD1, was not cross checked with the DNA. TRBV21-1 is annotated as a pseudogene. This CDR3 region has 13 residues. The CDR3 sequence: CASSSTGGDEQFF. In nucleotides, the CDR3 is TGTGCCAGCAGCAGTACAGGGGGTGATGAGCAGTTCTTC.

The CDR3, as DNA: TGCAGTGCCCGTTCCCAGGATACGCAGTATTTT. It translates to CSARSQDTQYF. The rearrangement links TRBV20-1 to TRBJ2-3; no clear D gene. The CDR3 has 11 amino acids. V lost 6 bases to trimming and J lost 6 bases, with 10 bases between them. Germline V gene sequence: CDR1 DFQATT, CDR2 SNEGSKA (reference sequence).

V and J are TRBV9 and TRBJ2-2; 14 bases map to TRBD2. Germline V lookup: CDR1 SGDLS, CDR2 YYNGEE. This CDR3 spans 18 amino acids. The V gene end was trimmed by 4 bases and the J gene end by 6 bases; junction bases not matched to a gene: 11. The CDR3 nucleotides read TGTGCCAGCAGCACGACTAGCGGGGGGGCCGGCCGCGCCGGGGAGCTGTTTTTT. Translation gives CASSTTSGGAGRAGELFF.

V is TRBV7-9 and J is TRBJ1-2; D unclear. The CDR3 sequence is 11 residues long. Trimming removed 8 bases from V and 4 bases from J, with 8 bases in between. CDR1 is SEHNR and CDR2 is FQNEAQ in the germline V gene (reference sequence). The DNA of the CDR3 is TGTGCCAGCGAGTTGAGCTATGGCTACACCTTC. It specifies CASELSYGYTF. Using reference TRBV7-9 and TRBJ1-2 for the parts outside the CDR3, the full variable domain is DTGVSQNPRHKITKRGQNVTFRCDPISEHNRLYWYRQTLGQGPEFLTYFQNEAQLEKSRLLSDRFSAERPKGSFSTLEIQRTEQGDSAMYLCASELSYGYTFGSGTRLTVV.

The chain couples TRBV5-8 to TRBJ1-5; TRBD1 might be the D (5 bases). The CDR3 sequence is 13 residues long. Trimming took 3 bases from V and 5 from J, leaving 9 bases between them. Per germline, CDR1 SGHTS and CDR2 YDEGEE. The chain's CDR3 is CASSWGRDQPQHF. The CDR3, as DNA: TGTGCCAGCAGCTGGGGCAGGGATCAGCCCCAGCATTTT.

This clone was recorded once. The rearrangement joins TRBV11-2 to TRBJ2-7, with TRBD1 matching 7 bases. V lost 5 bases, J lost 9 bases, and 10 bases stayed unmatched. The germline gives CDR1 SGHAT, CDR2 FQNNGV. The CDR3 sequence is 13 residues long. CDR3 in amino acids: CASSTGQAEVQYF. The CDR3 nucleotides are TGTGCCAGCAGCACCGGACAGGCGGAAGTGCAGTACTTC.

This chain links TRBV10-1 with TRBJ1-1; no reliable D call. This CDR3 comprises 12 residues. V shed 8 bases and J shed 3 bases, with 10 bases lying between them. CDR1 WNHNN and CDR2 SYGVQD come from the germline V gene (reference sequence). The CDR3 nucleotides are TGCGCCAGCCCCTCCCTATACACTGAAGCTTTCTTT. Amino acids: CASPSLYTEAFF.

The rearrangement links TRBV5-1 to TRBJ2-7; no clear D. The V end was cut by 0 bases, the J end by 2 bases, with 6 bases between. The CDR3 covers 13 residues. Germline CDR1 reads SGHRS; CDR2 reads YFSETQ. CDR3 amino acids: CASSLELTYEQYF. The DNA of the CDR3 is TGCGCCAGCAGCTTGGAACTAACCTACGAGCAGTACTTC. The full variable domain, in which reference TRBV5-1 and TRBJ2-7 provide the parts outside the CDR3, is KAGVTQTPRYLIKTRGQQVTLSCSPISGHRSVSWYQQTPGQGLQFLFEYFSETQRNKGNFPGRFSGRQFSNSRSEMNVSTLELGDSALYLCASSLELTYEQYFGPGTRLTVT.

The chain combines TRBV23-1 with TRBJ2-3; 16 bases line up with TRBD2. TRBV23-1 is an ORF, and what it does is uncertain. The J segment lost 3 bases and the V segment lost 11 bases, leaving 8 bases of the junction unmatched. This CDR3 spans 16 amino acids. This chain's CDR3 is CAGGTSGGAWTDTQYF. The DNA for the CDR3 is TGCGCCGGCGGGACTAGCGGGGGGGCCTGGACAGATACGCAGTATTTT.

The chain uses TRBV13 and TRBJ2-7; TRBD2 agrees at 9 bases. The ends lost 4 bases at V and 2 bases at J; junction bases unmatched: 3. This CDR3 has 14 amino acids. The germline gives CDR1 PRHDT, CDR2 FYEKMQ (reference sequence). CDR3 sequence reads: CASSWRGGAYEQYF. The DNA for the CDR3 is TGTGCCAGCAGCTGGCGCGGGGGGGCCTACGAGCAGTACTTC.

V is TRBV4-2 and J is TRBJ2-5; perhaps TRBD1 as D (5 bases). The germline gives CDR1 LGHNA, CDR2 YNFKEQ. With 6 bases removed from V and 5 bases from J, the gap between germline ends came to 16 bases. The CDR3 totals 14 residues. The CDR3 bases are TGTGCCAGCAGGACCCTGTGGGGCGCGGAGACCCAGTACTTC. Translated, it gives CASRTLWGAETQYF.

V usage is TRBV28 and J usage is TRBJ2-3; 7 nucleotides align to TRBD2. This CDR3 has 17 residues. Per the germline V gene, CDR1 is MDHEN and CDR2 is SYDVKM. The V gene end was trimmed by 6 bases and the J gene end by 2 bases; junction bases not matched to a gene: 14. CDR3 amino acids: CASRGGPSGGFTDTQYF. As DNA, the CDR3 is TGTGCCAGCAGGGGAGGACCTAGCGGCGGATTCACAGATACGCAGTATTTT.

The chain employs TRBV10-3 and TRBJ2-3; 10 bases are shared with TRBD2. CDR1 and CDR2 from the germline V gene are ENHRY and SYGVKD. J gave up 3 bases and V 8 bases, and 8 bases lay outside the gene matches. The CDR3 runs to 15 residues. Written as DNA, the CDR3 is TGTGCCATCGCCTCCGGGACTAGCGATACAGATACGCAGTATTTT. This sequence encodes CAIASGTSDTDTQYF.

Of note for this clone: The junction differs from germline at one of its ends, possibly a read error. The chain combines TRBV7-9 with TRBJ1-6; D uncertain. CDR3 size: 16 residues. Germline values: CDR1 SEHNR, CDR2 FQNEAQ (reference sequence). CDR3 sequence: CSSSSGSRSYNSPLHF. DNA for the CDR3: TGTTCCAGCAGCTCGGGTAGCCGGAGCTATAATTCACCCCTCCACTTT.

This clone was recorded only once. This chain connects TRBV6-1 to TRBJ2-5, with a weak D call TRBD2 (6 bases). V lost 2 bases and J lost 5, with 15 bases in between. Germline CDR1 reads MNHNS; CDR2 reads SASEGT. The CDR3 has 15 amino acids. The CDR3 spells CASSEFRGGGETQYF. CDR3 nucleotides: TGTGCCAGCAGTGAATTCCGGGGTGGGGGGGAGACCCAGTACTTC.

The rearrangement uses TRBV27 and TRBJ2-5; 7 bases match TRBD1. Germline V lookup: CDR1 MNHEY, CDR2 SMNVEV (reference sequence). The CDR3 is 15 amino acids. V gave up 5 bases and J gave up 4 bases; unmatched junction bases: 10. Here the CDR3 reads CASSPPLTGIETQYF. CDR3 DNA sequence: TGTGCCAGCAGTCCCCCCCTGACAGGGATAGAGACCCAGTACTTC.